One sample yielded the 2 T cell receptor beta chains listed below, sequenced in a study of beta chain features in type 1 diabetes. Overall study findings and caveats: TCRB CDR3s from Type 1 diabetes patients were moderately but significantly shorter in all four CD4+ subsets.

Expressed TCRB transcripts were sequenced, since all the RNA that had been isolated was reverse transcribed. The protocol was immunoSEQ multiplex PCR, while the TCRdb copy is restricted to in-frame clones and leaves out a portion. The profile covers 500,000 to 850,000 clones, with around an eighth appearing a single time and 0.035% to 0.045% taken by the ten largest. These receptors' targets are unknown. What was sequenced was naive CD4+ T cells from blood. These receptors all come from a man aged 18 to 29 with type 1 diabetes.

This clone showed up just a few times. The chain combines TRBV7-2 with TRBJ2-4; no firm D call. The V end lost 2 bases, the J end lost 7 bases, and 9 bases lay between the germline ends. Germline values: CDR1 SGHTA, CDR2 FQGNSA. This CDR3 spans 13 amino acids. CDR3 amino acids: CASSLSSLNIQYF. DNA of the CDR3: TGTGCCAGCAGCTTATCGTCCCTGAACATTCAGTACTTC.

This clone was seen a few times. V and J are TRBV15 and TRBJ2-2; 8 nucleotides agree with TRBD2. The germline gives CDR1 LNHNV, CDR2 YYDKDF (reference sequence). The CDR3 sequence is 15 residues long. Trimming removed 8 bases from V and 3 bases from J; junction bases left unmatched: 8. CDR3 amino acids: CATLAGQRDTGELFF. CDR3 bases: TGTGCCACCCTAGCGGGTCAGCGGGACACCGGGGAGCTGTTTTTT.